The rows below give T cell receptor beta chains drawn from one sample of a study of cytomegalovirus exposure and HLA in healthy donors. Clones were sequenced by immunoSEQ multiplex PCR, and TCRdb holds only the in-frame ones, with some missing. The data show some 170,000 clones, with around 80% seen just once and 4% to 5.5% held by the top ten. The sequencing sample was made of PBMCs. The receptors derive from a man aged 30 to 45 in good health and CMV-seronegative. Each CDR3 is given with its conserved first and last residue. Each record gives: V gene, D gene, J gene, clone size, CDR3 protein, CDR3 DNA. The D gene is left open where the match is weak. The size entry is marked missing in some rows and otherwise reads once, few, many or a size class.

v_gene: TRBV6-1; d_gene: -; j_gene: TRBJ1-5; abundance: -; CDR3aa: CASSELYSNQPQHF; CDR3nt: TGTGCCAGCAGTGAACTTTATAGCAATCAGCCCCAGCATTTT
v_gene: TRBV27; d_gene: -; j_gene: TRBJ2-5; abundance: -; CDR3aa: CASSPGDETQYF; CDR3nt: TGTGCCAGCAGCCCGGGGGATGAGACCCAGTACTTC
v_gene: TRBV28; d_gene: -; j_gene: TRBJ2-7; abundance: -; CDR3aa: CASSLPAGEQYF; CDR3nt: TGTGCCAGCAGTTTACCGGCCGGGGAGCAGTACTTC
v_gene: TRBV5-1; d_gene: -; j_gene: TRBJ1-3; abundance: few; CDR3aa: CASSARFPNTGNTIYF; CDR3nt: TGCGCCAGCAGCGCACGATTCCCCAACACAGGAAACACCATATATTTT
v_gene: TRBV7-2; d_gene: -; j_gene: TRBJ2-7; abundance: -; CDR3aa: CASSLVSGYEQYF; CDR3nt: TGTGCCAGCAGCTTAGTATCGGGGTACGAGCAGTACTTC
v_gene: TRBV28; d_gene: -; j_gene: TRBJ1-5; abundance: -; CDR3aa: CASRKGNQPQHF; CDR3nt: TGTGCCAGCAGAAAGGGGAATCAGCCCCAGCATTTT
v_gene: TRBV28; d_gene: TRBD1; j_gene: TRBJ1-6; abundance: few; CDR3aa: CASTRDRGNSPLHF; CDR3nt: TGTGCCAGCACCCGGGACAGGGGTAATTCACCCCTCCACTTT
v_gene: TRBV19; d_gene: TRBD1; j_gene: TRBJ2-2; abundance: -; CDR3aa: CASSMWSTGVHTGELFF; CDR3nt: TGTGCCAGTAGTATGTGGTCGACAGGGGTCCACACCGGGGAGCTGTTTTTT
v_gene: TRBV15; d_gene: TRBD2; j_gene: TRBJ2-1; abundance: -; CDR3aa: CATTASSGRAYNEQFF; CDR3nt: TGTGCCACCACCGCCTCAAGCGGGAGGGCCTACAATGAGCAGTTCTTC
v_gene: TRBV18; d_gene: -; j_gene: TRBJ2-5; abundance: -; CDR3aa: CASSVGGQLQETQYF; CDR3nt: TGTGCCAGCTCAGTCGGGGGGCAGCTACAAGAGACCCAGTACTTC